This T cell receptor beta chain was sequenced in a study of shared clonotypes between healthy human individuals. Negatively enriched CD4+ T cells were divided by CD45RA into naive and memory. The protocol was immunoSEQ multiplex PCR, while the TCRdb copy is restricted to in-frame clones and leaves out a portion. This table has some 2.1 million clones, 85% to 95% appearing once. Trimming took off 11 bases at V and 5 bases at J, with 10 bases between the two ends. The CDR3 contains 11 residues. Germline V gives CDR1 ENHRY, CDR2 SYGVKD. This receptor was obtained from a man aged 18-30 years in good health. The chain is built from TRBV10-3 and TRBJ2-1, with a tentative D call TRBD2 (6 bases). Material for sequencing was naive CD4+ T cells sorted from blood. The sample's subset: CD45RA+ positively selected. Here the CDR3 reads CASQRDNEQFF. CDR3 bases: TGTGCCTCGCAGCGGGACAATGAGCAGTTCTTC.